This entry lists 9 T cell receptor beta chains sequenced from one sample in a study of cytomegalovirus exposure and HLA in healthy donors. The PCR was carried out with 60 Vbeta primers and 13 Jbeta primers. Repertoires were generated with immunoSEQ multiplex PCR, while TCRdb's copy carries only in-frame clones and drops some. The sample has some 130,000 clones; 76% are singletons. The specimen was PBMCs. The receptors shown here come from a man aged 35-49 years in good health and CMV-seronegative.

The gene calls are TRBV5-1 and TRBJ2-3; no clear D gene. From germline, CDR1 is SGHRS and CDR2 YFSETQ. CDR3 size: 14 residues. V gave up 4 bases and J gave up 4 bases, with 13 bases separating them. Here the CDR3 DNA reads TGCGCCAGCAGCCTAATTACGGGTGCAGATACGCAGTATTTT. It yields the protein CASSLITGADTQYF.

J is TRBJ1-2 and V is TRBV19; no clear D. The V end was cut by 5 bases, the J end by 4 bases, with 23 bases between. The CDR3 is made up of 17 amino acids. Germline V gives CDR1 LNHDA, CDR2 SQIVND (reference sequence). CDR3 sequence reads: CASSSLRSSAGGYGYTF. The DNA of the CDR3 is TGTGCCAGTAGTTCCCTCCGATCATCGGCGGGTGGCTATGGCTACACCTTC.

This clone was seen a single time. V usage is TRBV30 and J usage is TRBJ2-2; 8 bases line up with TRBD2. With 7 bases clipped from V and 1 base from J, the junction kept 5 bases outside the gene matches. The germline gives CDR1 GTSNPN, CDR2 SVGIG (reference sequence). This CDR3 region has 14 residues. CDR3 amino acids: CAYGLAGNTGELFF. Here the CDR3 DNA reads TGTGCCTACGGGCTAGCGGGGAACACCGGGGAGCTGTTTTTT.

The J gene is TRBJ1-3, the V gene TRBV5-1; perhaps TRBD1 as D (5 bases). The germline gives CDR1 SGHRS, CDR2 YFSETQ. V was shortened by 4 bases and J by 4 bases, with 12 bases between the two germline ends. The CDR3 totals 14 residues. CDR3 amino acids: CASSPQTAGNTIYF. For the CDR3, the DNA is TGCGCCAGCAGCCCTCAGACAGCCGGAAACACCATATATTTT. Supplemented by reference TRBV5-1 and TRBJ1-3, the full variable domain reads KAGVTQTPRYLIKTRGQQVTLSCSPISGHRSVSWYQQTPGQGLQFLFEYFSETQRNKGNFPGRFSGRQFSNSRSEMNVSTLELGDSALYLCASSPQTAGNTIYFGEGSWLTVV.

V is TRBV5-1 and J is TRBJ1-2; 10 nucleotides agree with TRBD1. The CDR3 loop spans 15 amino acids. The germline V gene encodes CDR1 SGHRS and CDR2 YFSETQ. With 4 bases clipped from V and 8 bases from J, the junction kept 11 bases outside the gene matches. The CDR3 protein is CASSTSDRGQGGYTF. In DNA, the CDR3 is TGCGCCAGCAGCACCTCCGACAGGGGGCAAGGAGGCTACACCTTC.

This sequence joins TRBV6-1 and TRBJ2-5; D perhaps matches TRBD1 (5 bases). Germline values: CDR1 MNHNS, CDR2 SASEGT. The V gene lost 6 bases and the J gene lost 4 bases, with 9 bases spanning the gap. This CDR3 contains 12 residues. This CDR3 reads CASRRGAETQYF. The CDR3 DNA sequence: TGTGCCAGCAGAAGGGGTGCAGAGACCCAGTACTTC.

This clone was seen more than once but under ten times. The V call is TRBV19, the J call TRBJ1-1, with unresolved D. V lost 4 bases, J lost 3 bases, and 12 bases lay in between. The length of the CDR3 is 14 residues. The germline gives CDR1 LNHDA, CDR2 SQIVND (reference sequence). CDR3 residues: CASSRQTKDTEAFF. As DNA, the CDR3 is TGTGCCAGTAGTAGGCAAACTAAGGACACTGAAGCTTTCTTT.

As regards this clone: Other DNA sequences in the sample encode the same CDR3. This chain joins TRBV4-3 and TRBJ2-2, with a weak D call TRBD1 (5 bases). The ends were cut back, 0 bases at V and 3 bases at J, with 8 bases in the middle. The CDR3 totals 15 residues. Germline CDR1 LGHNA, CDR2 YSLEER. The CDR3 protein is CASSQDPGYTGELFF. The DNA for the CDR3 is TGCGCCAGCAGCCAAGACCCAGGGTACACCGGGGAGCTGTTTTTT.

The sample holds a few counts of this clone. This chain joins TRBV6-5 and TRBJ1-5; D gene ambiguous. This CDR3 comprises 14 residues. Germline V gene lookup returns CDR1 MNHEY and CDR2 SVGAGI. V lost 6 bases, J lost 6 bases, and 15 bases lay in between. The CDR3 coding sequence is TGTGCCAGCAGACTTCGACGGAGTGGTCAGCCCCAGCATTTT. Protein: CASRLRRSGQPQHF.